The source of this TCR beta chain is a study of blood T cells in healthy people across ages. Study-wide results and limits: Older age went with lower TCR beta diversity per million T cells, in a roughly linear way. More naive CD4+ cells and higher diversity were found in long-lived than in aged donors. In these data, TCR beta diversity tracked strongly with naive T cell percentage. Bulk PBMC profiling left naive and antigen-experienced comparisons inconclusive.

As to this clonotype: Its antigen is as yet unknown. One end of the junction varies from germline; a read error may be responsible.

Alongside a J-beta primer mix, a sample-barcoded 5' primer served in a second PCR lasting about 7 to 11 cycles. MiXCR was run by TCRdb on the 5' RACE reads, yielding one entry per CDR3 protein. This table holds 1.5 million to 2 million distinct CDR3 sequences, roughly 52% found once. Specimen: blood. The TCR sequence derives from a woman aged 40 to 50 in good health.

In nucleotides, the CDR3 is TGCGGTGCTAATCCCGTCCAGTCTAGCACAGATACGCAGTATTTT. It translates to CGANPVQSSTDTQYF. The V call is TRBV20-1, the J call TRBJ2-3; D is uncertain. The CDR3 length is 15 residues. The germline V gene has CDR1 DFQATT and CDR2 SNEGSKA (reference sequence).